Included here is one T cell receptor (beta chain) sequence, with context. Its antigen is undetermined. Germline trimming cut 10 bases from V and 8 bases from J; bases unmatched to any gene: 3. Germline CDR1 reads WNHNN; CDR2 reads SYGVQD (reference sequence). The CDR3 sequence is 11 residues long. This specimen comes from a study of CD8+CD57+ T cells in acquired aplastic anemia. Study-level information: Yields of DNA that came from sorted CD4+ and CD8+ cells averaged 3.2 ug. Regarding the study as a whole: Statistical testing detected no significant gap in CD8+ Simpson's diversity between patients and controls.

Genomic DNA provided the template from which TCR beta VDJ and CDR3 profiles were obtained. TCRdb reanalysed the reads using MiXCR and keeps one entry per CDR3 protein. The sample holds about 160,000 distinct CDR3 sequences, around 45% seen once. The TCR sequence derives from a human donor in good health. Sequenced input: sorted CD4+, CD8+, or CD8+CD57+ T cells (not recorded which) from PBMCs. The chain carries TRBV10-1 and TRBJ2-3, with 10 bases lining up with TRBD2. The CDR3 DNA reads TGCGCCACCGAGCGGGAGGGTACGCAGTATTTT. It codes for CATEREGTQYF.